Shown below are 6 T cell receptor beta chains from a single sample sequenced in a study of T cell repertoires in cytomegalovirus infection (dated by TCRdb to between 2017 and 2020). Reads for this sample came from an Illumina HiSeq 1500. The public reads were quality trimmed at Q25 with fastp and then assembled into clones with MiXCR by TCRdb, keeping productive beta chains. All rows with the same CDR3 protein become a single entry with the most common DNA and genes. Across this sample there are 80,000 to 90,000 distinct CDR3 sequences, with 45% to 50% seen only once. The top ten hold over 85% of the sample. No antigens are known for them. The meaning of the sample's treatment or condition label: in vitro stimulation with specific CMV peptide epitopes to enrich CMV-specific T cells. Sample: CD8+ T cells from cultured PBMCs, taken from culture after CMV antigen stimulation. Receptors were obtained from a human donor in good health (CMV status not recorded). Some clones in this sample may be carry-over from other donors' samples.

The gene calls are TRBV2 and TRBJ2-2; D is ambiguous. V gave up 1 base and J gave up 4 bases, with 1 base separating them. Germline CDR1 reads SNHLY; CDR2 reads FYNNEI. The CDR3 spans 12 residues. In DNA, the CDR3 is TGTGCCAGCAGTGAAGTCACCGGGGAGCTGTTTTTT. Its translation: CASSEVTGELFF.

The chain recombines TRBV7-9 with TRBJ1-1; 7 bases align to TRBD1. CDR1 SEHNR and CDR2 FQNEAQ come from the germline V gene (reference sequence). CDR3 length equals 12 residues. The trim removed 5 bases at V and 6 bases at J, leaving 3 bases unmatched. CDR3 in DNA: TGTGCCAGCAGCGTCGGACAGGCTGAAGCTTTCTTT. Protein sequence: CASSVGQAEAFF.

The rearrangement uses TRBV5-4 and TRBJ1-3; no clear D. Germline CDR1 reads SGHNT; CDR2 reads YYREEE (reference sequence). V was cut by 4 bases and J by 0 bases, with 8 bases left in between. The CDR3 has 14 residues. CDR3 bases: TGTGCCAGCAGCCCACTGAACTCTGGAAACACCATATATTTT. This gives the protein CASSPLNSGNTIYF.

This chain links TRBV6-1 with TRBJ2-1; 10 bases match TRBD2. V lost 6 bases, J lost 7 bases, and 12 bases stayed unmatched. The CDR3 runs to 16 residues. Looked up from germline, CDR1 is MNHNS and CDR2 is SASEGT. This CDR3 reads CASRPSSGGALNEQFF. The DNA of the CDR3 is TGTGCCAGCAGGCCCTCCAGCGGGGGGGCATTAAATGAGCAGTTCTTC.

The chain has TRBV27 and TRBJ2-3; D uncertain. Germline lookup yields CDR1 MNHEY and CDR2 SMNVEV (reference sequence). This CDR3 region has 16 residues. V lost 0 bases and J 1 base, leaving 11 bases between the germline ends. The CDR3 is CASSLSRDLRTDTQYF. The DNA for the CDR3 is TGTGCCAGCAGTTTATCCCGCGATCTTCGCACAGATACGCAGTATTTT.

The V gene is TRBV7-8, the J gene TRBJ2-7, with a weak D call TRBD1 (6 bases). V lost 2 bases to trimming and J lost 7 bases, with 15 bases between them. The CDR3 runs 14 residues. Germline lookup yields CDR1 SGHVS and CDR2 FQNEAQ. The CDR3 here is CASSLPGQLGEQYF. CDR3 nucleotide sequence: TGTGCCAGCAGCTTACCAGGACAGCTGGGGGAGCAGTACTTC.